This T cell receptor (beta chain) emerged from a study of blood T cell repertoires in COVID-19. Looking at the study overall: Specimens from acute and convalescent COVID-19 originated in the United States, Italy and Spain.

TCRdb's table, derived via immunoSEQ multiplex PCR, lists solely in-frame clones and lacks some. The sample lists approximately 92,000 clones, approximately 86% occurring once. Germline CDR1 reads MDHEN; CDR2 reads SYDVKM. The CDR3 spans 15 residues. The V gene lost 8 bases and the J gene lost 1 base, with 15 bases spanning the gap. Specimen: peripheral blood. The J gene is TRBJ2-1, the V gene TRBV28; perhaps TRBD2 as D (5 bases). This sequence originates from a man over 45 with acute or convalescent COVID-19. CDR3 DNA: TGTGCCAGCCTGCCGGCGGGCGCTTCCTACAATGAGCAGTTCTTC. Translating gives CASLPAGASYNEQFF.